This T cell receptor beta chain was identified in a study of cytomegalovirus exposure and HLA in healthy donors. Study details: Around 190 million T cells yielded 117 million unique TCR beta sequences, as an earlier analysis found.

Study outcomes and limitations: Indistinguishability led to the exclusion of some V segments, TRBV6-2 and TRBV6-3 included. DRB1 showed the most TCR associations and HLA-C the fewest in a later analysis, as rates varied by HLA locus.

The PCR was carried out with 60 Vbeta primers and 13 Jbeta primers. The protocol was immunoSEQ multiplex PCR, while the TCRdb copy is restricted to in-frame clones and leaves out a portion. This table holds tens of thousands of clones, less than 80% found once. V shed 4 bases, J shed 0 bases, and the junction held 4 bases outside the gene matches. Germline CDR1 and CDR2: LNHDA and SQIVND (reference sequence). CDR3 length: 16 amino acids. On this clone itself: The antigen is not known.

The TCR originated in a man aged 35-49 years in good health and CMV-seropositive. Sequencing used PBMCs. This chain connects TRBV19 to TRBJ1-5; 9 bases fit TRBD1. In nucleotides, the CDR3 is TGTGCCAGTAGTACGACAGGGGGTTATAGCAATCAGCCCCAGCATTTT. Its translation is CASSTTGGYSNQPQHF. Filled out from reference TRBV19 and TRBJ1-5, the complete variable domain reads DGGITQSPKYLFRKEGQNVTLSCEQNLNHDAMYWYRQDPGQGLRLIYYSQIVNDFQKGDIAEGYSVSREKKESFPLTVTSAQKNPTAFYLCASSTTGGYSNQPQHFGDGTRLSIL.